This is a list of T cell receptor beta chains from one sample in a study of monozygotic twins with cystic fibrosis. Assay used: immunoSEQ multiplex PCR; TCRdb lists only in-frame clones, some missing. In the table there are thousands of clones, 94% of which are singletons. The source material was blood. The receptors originated from a boy under 10 years old with cystic fibrosis. Each CDR3 is given with its conserved first and last residue. D genes are given only for firm matches. Size tells how often a clone was seen (once, few, many) or the class of an expanded clone, and some rows leave it out.

d_call	v_call	clone_size	j_call	cdr3_nt	cdr3_aa
TRBD1	TRBV4-3	-	TRBJ2-2	TGCGCCAGCAGCCAAGACCGGCTTGGGACAGTCGGGGAGCTGTTTTTT	CASSQDRLGTVGELFF
-	TRBV7-3	-	TRBJ1-1	TGTGCCAGCAGCGCCGTCGGGGCGGACACTGAAGCTTTCTTT	CASSAVGADTEAFF
TRBD1	TRBV6-5	-	TRBJ2-1	TGTGCCAGCAGCACCGGGACAGGTGTCGAGCAGTTCTTC	CASSTGTGVEQFF
-	TRBV6-5	-	TRBJ2-6	TGTGCCAGCAGTCGAAAACTCTCTGGGGCCAACGTCCTGACTTTC	CASSRKLSGANVLTF
-	TRBV6-5	-	TRBJ1-5	TGTGCCAGCAGTTACCGTGCGGCTCAGCCCCAGCATTTT	CASSYRAAQPQHF
TRBD1	TRBV5-1	-	TRBJ2-2	TGCGCCAGCACAGGGGGAGCATCGAACACCGGGGAGCTGTTTTTT	CASTGGASNTGELFF
-	TRBV19	-	TRBJ1-4	TGTGCCAGTAGTTGGGGATCGGCAACTAATGAAAAACTGTTTTTT	CASSWGSATNEKLFF
TRBD1	TRBV5-1	-	TRBJ1-1	TGCGCCAGCAGCGGACAGGGGGCCACTGAAGCTTTCTTT	CASSGQGATEAFF
TRBD1	TRBV27	-	TRBJ1-1	TGTGCCAGCAGTTTATCGAGGACAGGGAACACTGAAGCTTTCTTT	CASSLSRTGNTEAFF
-	TRBV9	-	TRBJ2-7	TGTGCCAGCAGCGTAGGTGAGGGCTCCTACGAGCAGTACTTC	CASSVGEGSYEQYF
-	TRBV4-3	-	TRBJ2-7	TGCGCCAGCAGCCAAGATGGGACTTTTAGGTCCTACGAGCAGTACTTC	CASSQDGTFRSYEQYF
TRBD1	TRBV9	-	TRBJ2-2	TGTGCCAGCAGCACGGGACAGTCCACCGGGGAGCTGTTTTTT	CASSTGQSTGELFF
TRBD1	TRBV5-1	-	TRBJ2-7	TGCGCCAGCAGCTTCGGGGACAGGTACGAGCAGTACTTC	CASSFGDRYEQYF
-	TRBV7-3	-	TRBJ2-1	TGTGCCAGCAGCTTAGGGGTAGGGAACAATGAGCAGTTCTTC	CASSLGVGNNEQFF
-	TRBV5-6	-	TRBJ2-7	TGTGCCAGCAGCTTGTGGGGTGGAGGGTACGAGCAGTACTTC	CASSLWGGGYEQYF
-	TRBV7-3	-	TRBJ1-1	TGTGCCAGCAGCTTAACAGGGTTGGCTGAAGCTTTCTTT	CASSLTGLAEAFF
-	TRBV7-8	-	TRBJ2-7	TGTGCCAGCAGCTTCGGGAGCTCCTACGAGCAGTACTTC	CASSFGSSYEQYF
-	TRBV5-5	-	TRBJ1-1	TGTGCCAGCAGCTCCGCTACCCAGAACACTGAAGCTTTCTTT	CASSSATQNTEAFF
-	TRBV4-2	-	TRBJ2-7	TGTGCCAGCAGCCAAGATGGGTCGGACACCTTACAGTACTTC	CASSQDGSDTLQYF
-	TRBV11-2	-	TRBJ2-7	TGTGCCAGCAGCTTAGGGTCTTCTCTATACGAGCAGTACTTC	CASSLGSSLYEQYF
-	TRBV5-6	once	TRBJ2-3	TGTGCCAGCAGCACCCTGACTCTTCGCGGGGATACGCAGTATTTT	CASSTLTLRGDTQYF
-	TRBV5-1	-	TRBJ1-1	TGCGCCAGCAGCTTGTCCCTGAACACTGAAGCTTTCTTT	CASSLSLNTEAFF
-	TRBV6-1	-	TRBJ1-1	TGTGCCAGCAGTACCAGGGAGGGCACTGAAGCTTTCTTT	CASSTREGTEAFF
TRBD1	TRBV5-6	-	TRBJ2-3	TGTGCCAGCAGCTTGGAGGGACAGGGGTCAGATACGCAGTATTTT	CASSLEGQGSDTQYF
TRBD1	TRBV2	-	TRBJ1-5	TGTGCCAGCAGCCAAGAAGAGTCAGGGGGAGCCAATCAGCCCCAGCATTTT	CASSQEESGGANQPQHF
TRBD1	TRBV5-1	-	TRBJ2-3	TGCGCCAGCAGCCCGGGACAGGGGATGCATACGCAGTATTTT	CASSPGQGMHTQYF
TRBD2	TRBV7-8	-	TRBJ2-5	TGTGCCAGCAGCTTAGGGACTAGCGGAGAGACCCAGTACTTC	CASSLGTSGETQYF
TRBD2	TRBV7-8	-	TRBJ2-5	TGTGCCAGCAGCTTAAAGGCTAGCGGGGGGATTCAAGAGACCCAGTACTTC	CASSLKASGGIQETQYF
TRBD1	TRBV19	-	TRBJ1-5	TGTGCCAGTAGTATCGGACAGGGGGGGAATCAGCCCCAGCATTTT	CASSIGQGGNQPQHF
TRBD1	TRBV5-1	-	TRBJ1-2	TGCGCCAGCAGCTTGTCACTCGGACAGGGGGCGTTCTATGGCTACACCTTC	CASSLSLGQGAFYGYTF
-	TRBV6-6	-	TRBJ1-1	TGTGCCAGCAGTTACGGTAGCCGGGGGACTGAAGCTTTCTTT	CASSYGSRGTEAFF